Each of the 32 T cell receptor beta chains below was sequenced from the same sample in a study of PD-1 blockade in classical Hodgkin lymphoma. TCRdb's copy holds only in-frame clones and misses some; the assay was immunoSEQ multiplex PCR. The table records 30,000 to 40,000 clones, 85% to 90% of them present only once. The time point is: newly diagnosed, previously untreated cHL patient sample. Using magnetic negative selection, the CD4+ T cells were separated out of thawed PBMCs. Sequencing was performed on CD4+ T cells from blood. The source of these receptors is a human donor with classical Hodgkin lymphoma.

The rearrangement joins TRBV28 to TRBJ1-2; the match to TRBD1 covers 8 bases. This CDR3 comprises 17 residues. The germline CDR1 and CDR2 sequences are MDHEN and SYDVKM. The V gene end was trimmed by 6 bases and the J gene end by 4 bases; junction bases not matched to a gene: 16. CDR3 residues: CASSPPLVQGAFYGYTF. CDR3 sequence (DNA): TGTGCCAGCAGCCCCCCCTTAGTTCAGGGGGCCTTCTATGGCTACACCTTC.

In nucleotides, the CDR3 is TGTGCCAGCAGCTTAGTAGGACAGGAGAACACCGGGGAGCTGTTTTTT. Protein: CASSLVGQENTGELFF. The chain is built from TRBV7-9 and TRBJ2-2; the match to TRBD1 covers 7 bases. The CDR3 has 16 residues. The V segment lost 1 base and the J segment 1 base; nucleotides outside the gene matches: 3. Germline V lookup: CDR1 SEHNR, CDR2 FQNEAQ (reference sequence).

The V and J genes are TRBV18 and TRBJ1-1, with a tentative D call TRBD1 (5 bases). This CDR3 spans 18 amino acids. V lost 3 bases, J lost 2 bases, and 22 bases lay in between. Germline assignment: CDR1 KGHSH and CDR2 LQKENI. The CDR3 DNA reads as TGTGCCAGCTCACCCCTACCCCCTGGGGGTGTCTCAAACACTGAAGCTTTCTTT. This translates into CASSPLPPGGVSNTEAFF.

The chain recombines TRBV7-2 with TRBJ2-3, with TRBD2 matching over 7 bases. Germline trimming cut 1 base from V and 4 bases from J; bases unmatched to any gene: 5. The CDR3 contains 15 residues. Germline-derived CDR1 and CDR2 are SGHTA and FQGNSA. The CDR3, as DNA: TGTGCCAGCAGCTTAGAAGGGAGGGGCGCAGATACGCAGTATTTT. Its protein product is CASSLEGRGADTQYF.

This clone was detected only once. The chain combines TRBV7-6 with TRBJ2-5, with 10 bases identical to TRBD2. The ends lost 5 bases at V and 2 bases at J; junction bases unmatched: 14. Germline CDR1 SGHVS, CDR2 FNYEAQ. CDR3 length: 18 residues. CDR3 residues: CASSPLLLAGASQETQYF. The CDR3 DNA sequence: TGTGCCAGCAGCCCACTCTTGCTAGCGGGGGCCTCACAAGAGACCCAGTACTTC.

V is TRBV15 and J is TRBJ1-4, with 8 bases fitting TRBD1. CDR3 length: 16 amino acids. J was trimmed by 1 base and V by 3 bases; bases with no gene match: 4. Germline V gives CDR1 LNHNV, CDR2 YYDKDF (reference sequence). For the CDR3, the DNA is TGTGCCACCAGCAGGAACAGGGGGGGAACTAATGAAAAACTGTTTTTT. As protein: CATSRNRGGTNEKLFF.

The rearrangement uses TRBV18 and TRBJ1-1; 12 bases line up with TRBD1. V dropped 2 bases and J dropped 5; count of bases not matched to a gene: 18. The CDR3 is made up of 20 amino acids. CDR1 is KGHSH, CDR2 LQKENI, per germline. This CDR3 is CASSPNGDRGRNNNETEAFF. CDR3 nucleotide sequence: TGTGCCAGCTCACCAAATGGGGACAGGGGGCGAAATAATAATGAGACTGAAGCTTTCTTT.

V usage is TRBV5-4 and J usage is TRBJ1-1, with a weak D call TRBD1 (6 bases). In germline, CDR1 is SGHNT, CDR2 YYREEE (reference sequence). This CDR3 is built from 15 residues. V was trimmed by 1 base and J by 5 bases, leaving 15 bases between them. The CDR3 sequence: CASSLRSEGGTEAFF. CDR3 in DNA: TGTGCCAGCAGCTTGCGGTCGGAGGGGGGAACTGAAGCTTTCTTT.

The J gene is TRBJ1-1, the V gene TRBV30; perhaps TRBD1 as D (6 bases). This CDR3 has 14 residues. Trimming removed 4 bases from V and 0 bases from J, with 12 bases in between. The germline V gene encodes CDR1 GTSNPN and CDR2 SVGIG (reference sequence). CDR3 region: CAWNQGPLNTEAFF. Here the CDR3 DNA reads TGTGCCTGGAATCAGGGGCCCTTGAACACTGAAGCTTTCTTT.

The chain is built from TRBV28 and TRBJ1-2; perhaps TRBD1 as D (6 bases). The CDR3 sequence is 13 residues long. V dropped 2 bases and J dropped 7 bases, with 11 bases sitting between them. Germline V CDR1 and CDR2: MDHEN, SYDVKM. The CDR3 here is CASSLIGGAGYTF. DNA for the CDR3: TGTGCCAGCAGTTTAATTGGGGGGGCTGGCTACACCTTC.

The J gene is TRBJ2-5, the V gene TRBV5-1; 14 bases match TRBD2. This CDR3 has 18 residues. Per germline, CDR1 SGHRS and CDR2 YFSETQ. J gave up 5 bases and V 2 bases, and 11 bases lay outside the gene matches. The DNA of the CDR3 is TGCGCCAGCAGCTTAAATCCCGGGACTAGCGGGAGTAGGGAGACCCAGTACTTC. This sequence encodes CASSLNPGTSGSRETQYF.

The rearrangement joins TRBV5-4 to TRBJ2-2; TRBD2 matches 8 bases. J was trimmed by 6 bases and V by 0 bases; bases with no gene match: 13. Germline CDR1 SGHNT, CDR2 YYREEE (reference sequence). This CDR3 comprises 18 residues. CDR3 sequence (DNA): TGTGCCAGCAGCTTGGCAGCGGGGGTCGTGGCGTTGCCCGGGGAGCTGTTTTTT. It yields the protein CASSLAAGVVALPGELFF.

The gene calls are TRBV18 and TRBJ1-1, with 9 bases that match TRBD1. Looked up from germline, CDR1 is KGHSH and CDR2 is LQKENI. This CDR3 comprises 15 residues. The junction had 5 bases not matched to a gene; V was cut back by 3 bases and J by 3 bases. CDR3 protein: CASSPRTGADTEAFF. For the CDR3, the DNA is TGTGCCAGCTCACCCCGGACAGGGGCCGACACTGAAGCTTTCTTT.

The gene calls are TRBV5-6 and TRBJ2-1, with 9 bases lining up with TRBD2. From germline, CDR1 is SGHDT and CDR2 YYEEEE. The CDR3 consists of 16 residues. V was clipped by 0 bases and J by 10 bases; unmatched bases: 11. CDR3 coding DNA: TGTGCCAGCAGCTTGGCCGGGTTAGCGGGAGTCTCCGAGCAGTTCTTC. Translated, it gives CASSLAGLAGVSEQFF. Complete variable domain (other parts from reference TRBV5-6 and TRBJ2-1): DAGVTQSPTHLIKTRGQQVTLRCSPKSGHDTVSWYQQALGQGPQFIFQYYEEEERQRGNFPDRFSGHQFPNYSSELNVNALLLGDSALYLCASSLAGLAGVSEQFFGPGTRLTVL.

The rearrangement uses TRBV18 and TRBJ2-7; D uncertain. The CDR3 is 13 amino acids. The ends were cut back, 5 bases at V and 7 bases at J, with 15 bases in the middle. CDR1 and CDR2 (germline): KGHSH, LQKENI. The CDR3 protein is CASSASALGEQYF. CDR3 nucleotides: TGTGCCAGCTCAGCGAGCGCACTCGGGGAGCAGTACTTC.

For the CDR3, the DNA is TGTGCCAGTAACTCGGGACTAGCGGGGAGGGAGACCCAGTACTTC. The encoded protein is CASNSGLAGRETQYF. The chain employs TRBV19 and TRBJ2-5; 13 nucleotides agree with TRBD2. V lost 7 bases, J lost 5 bases, and 7 bases stayed unmatched. The length of the CDR3 is 15 residues. Germline V gives CDR1 LNHDA, CDR2 SQIVND (reference sequence). The full variable domain, with the rest looked up from reference TRBV19 and TRBJ2-5, is DGGITQSPKYLFRKEGQNVTLSCEQNLNHDAMYWYRQDPGQGLRLIYYSQIVNDFQKGDIAEGYSVSREKKESFPLTVTSAQKNPTAFYLCASNSGLAGRETQYFGPGTRLLVL.

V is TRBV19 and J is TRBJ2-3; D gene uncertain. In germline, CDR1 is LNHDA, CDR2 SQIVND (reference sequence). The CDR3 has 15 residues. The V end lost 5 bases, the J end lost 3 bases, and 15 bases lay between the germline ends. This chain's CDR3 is CASSAQNFGTDTQYF. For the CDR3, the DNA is TGTGCCAGTAGTGCGCAAAATTTTGGGACAGATACGCAGTATTTT.

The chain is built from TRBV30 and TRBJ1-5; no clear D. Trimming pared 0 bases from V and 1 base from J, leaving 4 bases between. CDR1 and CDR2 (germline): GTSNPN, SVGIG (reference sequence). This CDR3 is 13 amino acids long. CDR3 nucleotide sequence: TGTGCCTGGAGTGTAAAAAGCAATCAGCCCCAGCATTTT. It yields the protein CAWSVKSNQPQHF.

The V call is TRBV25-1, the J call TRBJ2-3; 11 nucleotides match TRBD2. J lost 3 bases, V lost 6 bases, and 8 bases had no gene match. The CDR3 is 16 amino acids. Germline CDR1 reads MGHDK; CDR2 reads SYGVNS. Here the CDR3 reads CASRLAGAYGTDTQYF. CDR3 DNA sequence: TGTGCCAGCAGACTAGCGGGAGCGTATGGAACAGATACGCAGTATTTT.

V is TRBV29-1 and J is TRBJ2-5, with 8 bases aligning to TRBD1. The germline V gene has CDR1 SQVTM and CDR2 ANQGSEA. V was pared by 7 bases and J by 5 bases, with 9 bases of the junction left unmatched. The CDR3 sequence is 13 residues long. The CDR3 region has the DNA TGCAGCGGGAGGGGACAGGATGGCGAGACCCAGTACTTC. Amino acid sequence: CSGRGQDGETQYF.

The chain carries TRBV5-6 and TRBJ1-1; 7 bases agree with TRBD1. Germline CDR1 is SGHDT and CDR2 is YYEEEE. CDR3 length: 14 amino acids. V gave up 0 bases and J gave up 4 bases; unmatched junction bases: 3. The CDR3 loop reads CASSLGNRGTEAFF. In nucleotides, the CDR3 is TGTGCCAGCAGCTTGGGCAACAGGGGCACTGAAGCTTTCTTT.

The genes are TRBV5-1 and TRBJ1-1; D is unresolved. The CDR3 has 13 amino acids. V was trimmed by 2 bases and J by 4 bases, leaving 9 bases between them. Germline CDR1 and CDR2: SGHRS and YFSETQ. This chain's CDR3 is CASSLTSLTEAFF. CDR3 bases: TGCGCCAGCAGCTTAACAAGCCTCACTGAAGCTTTCTTT.

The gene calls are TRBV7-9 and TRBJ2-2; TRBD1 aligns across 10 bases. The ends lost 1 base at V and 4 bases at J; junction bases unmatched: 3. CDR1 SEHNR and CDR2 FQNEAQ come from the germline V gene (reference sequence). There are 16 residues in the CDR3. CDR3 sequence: CASSLGDRGITGELFF. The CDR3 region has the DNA TGTGCCAGCAGCTTAGGGGACAGGGGCATCACCGGGGAGCTGTTTTTT.

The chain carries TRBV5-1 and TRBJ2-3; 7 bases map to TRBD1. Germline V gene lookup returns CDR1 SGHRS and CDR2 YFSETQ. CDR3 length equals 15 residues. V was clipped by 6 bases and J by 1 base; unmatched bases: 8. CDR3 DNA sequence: TGCGCCAGCAAAAACGGTCAGGGGGGCACAGATACGCAGTATTTT. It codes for CASKNGQGGTDTQYF.

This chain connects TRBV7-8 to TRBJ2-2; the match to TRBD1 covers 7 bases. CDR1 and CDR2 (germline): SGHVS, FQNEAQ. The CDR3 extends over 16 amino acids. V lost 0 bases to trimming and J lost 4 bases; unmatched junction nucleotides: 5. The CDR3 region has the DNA TGTGCCAGCAGCTTAGCCCCTGCAGGGGGCACCGGGGAGCTGTTTTTT. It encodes CASSLAPAGGTGELFF.

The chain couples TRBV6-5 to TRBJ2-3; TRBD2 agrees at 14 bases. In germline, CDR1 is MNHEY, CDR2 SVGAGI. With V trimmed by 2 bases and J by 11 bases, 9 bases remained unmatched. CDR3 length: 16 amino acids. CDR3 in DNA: TGTGCCAGCAGTTACCCGACTAGCGGGGGGGCGGGTAAGCAGTATTTT. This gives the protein CASSYPTSGGAGKQYF.

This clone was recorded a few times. CDR3 in amino acids: CSARTGAGYTF. The CDR3 bases are TGCAGTGCTAGAACAGGGGCTGGCTACACCTTC. This chain links TRBV20-1 with TRBJ1-2; TRBD1 aligns across 7 bases. Germline values: CDR1 DFQATT, CDR2 SNEGSKA (reference sequence). Trimming removed 2 bases from V and 7 bases from J; junction bases left unmatched: 1. The CDR3 has 11 amino acids.

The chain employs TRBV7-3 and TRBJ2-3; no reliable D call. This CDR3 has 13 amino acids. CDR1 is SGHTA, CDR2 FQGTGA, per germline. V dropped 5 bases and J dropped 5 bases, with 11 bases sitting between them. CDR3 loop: CASSPSSKDTQYF. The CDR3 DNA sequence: TGTGCCAGCAGCCCCTCCTCGAAAGATACGCAGTATTTT.

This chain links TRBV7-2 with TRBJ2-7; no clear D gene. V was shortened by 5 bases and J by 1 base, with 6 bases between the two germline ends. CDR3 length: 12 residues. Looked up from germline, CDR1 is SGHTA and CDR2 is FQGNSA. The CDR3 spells CASSPNSYEQYF. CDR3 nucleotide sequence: TGTGCCAGCAGCCCCAATTCCTACGAGCAGTACTTC.

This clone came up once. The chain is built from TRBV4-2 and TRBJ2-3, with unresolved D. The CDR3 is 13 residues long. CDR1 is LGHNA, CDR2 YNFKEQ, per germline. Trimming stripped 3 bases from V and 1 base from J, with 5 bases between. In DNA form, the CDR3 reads TGTGCCAGCAGCCAGGACCGCACAGATACGCAGTATTTT. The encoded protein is CASSQDRTDTQYF.

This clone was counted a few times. The CDR3 DNA is TGCGCCAGCAGCTTGAACTCTGGAAACACCATATATTTT. Protein: CASSLNSGNTIYF. This chain uses TRBV5-1 with TRBJ1-3; D not resolved. The V end was cut by 1 base, the J end by 0 bases, with 2 bases between. The germline V gene encodes CDR1 SGHRS and CDR2 YFSETQ. This CDR3 comprises 13 residues.

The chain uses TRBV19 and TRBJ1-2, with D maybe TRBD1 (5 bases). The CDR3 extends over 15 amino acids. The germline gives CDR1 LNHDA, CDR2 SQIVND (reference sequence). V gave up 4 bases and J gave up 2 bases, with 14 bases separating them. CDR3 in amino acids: CASSTMTTENYGYTF. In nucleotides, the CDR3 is TGTGCCAGTAGTACGATGACGACAGAGAACTATGGCTACACCTTC.